This T cell receptor beta chain is drawn from a study of blood T cell repertoires in COVID-19 (dated by TCRdb to the early 2020s). Study-level background: Samples from collaborators originated in the United States, Italy and Spain and spanned both the acute and convalescent phases of COVID-19. The prospective study material was composed of cDNA or gDNA derived from T cells, B-cell-depleted T cells, or PBMCs. Deeply sampled blood TCRbeta repertoires from subjects exposed to, actively infected with, or recovered from COVID-19 were included in the dataset. The repertoires were released in a freely available public database intended as a resource for research on the immune response to SARS-CoV-2. Samples came from the ongoing ImmuneRACE study (first 160 participants) plus 1,254 subjects from 6 global collaborators. The sample metadata nearly always contained a de-identified subject ID, COVID-19 status, age in years and sex. Where HLA class I and class II types were available, the types were taken from metadata supplied by the sample provider, not from assay-based typing. The full study reports these points: The quantity of clinical and demographic metadata differed by source and by participant and was supplied without curation.

TCRbeta CDR3 regions were amplified from genomic DNA by means of the immunoSEQ Assay, a bias-controlled multiplex PCR. The study's processing was this. Within the assay, amplification of reference gene primers was used to estimate how many nucleated cells each sample contained. To quantify the absolute abundance of each unique TCRbeta CDR3 rearrangement, sequence reads were collapsed and filtered. For each sample, productive Simpson clonality was calculated as the square root of Simpson's diversity index across productive rearrangements. TCRdb took this table from immuneACCESS and kept in-frame rearrangements with V and J called. Such tables lack part of the clones; where checked against another copy, unresolved V genes explain under half of the gap, and the rest is unexplained. V and J calls and clone size are given by that table; D and trimming were obtained from the DNA. The sample table records more than 200,000 clones; nearly 90% of these occur just once. Clones ranked in the top ten supply 2% to 2.5% of the sample.

With regard to this clone: The target of this receptor is not known. Within one base of it there is no much larger clone, and no base qualities were kept.

Samples from volunteer blood donors who had recovered from COVID-19 were contributed by a second Seattle source. The collaborating institutions used their own protocols to collect whole blood in K2EDTA tubes. For TCRbeta analysis, collaborators shipped samples in one of three forms: frozen whole blood, isolated PBMCs, or DNA extracted from either of those sample types. Counted from cysteine to phenylalanine, this CDR3 has 18 amino acids. Just the 54-base CDR3 DNA is kept, in frame starting at base 1. The trim is 0 bases for V and 0 bases for J, with a gap of 18 bases between the germline ends. The germline V gene (reference sequence) sets CDR1 to LGHDT and CDR2 to YNNKEL.

Sequenced sample: peripheral blood. The TCR originated in a woman aged 40 to 55 who had recovered from COVID-19. The rearranged segments are TRBV3-1 (or the pseudogene TRBV3-2) and TRBJ2-7; the D gene is possibly TRBD2, with 7 bases matching. The CDR3 is CASSQERLLGGASYEQYF. The sequenced DNA: TGTGCCAGCAGCCAAGAAAGGTTGTTAGGGGGGGCCTCCTACGAGCAGTACTTC.